This T cell receptor (beta chain) was sequenced in a study of T cells in tuberculosis (dated by TCRdb to the late 2010s). Notes on the research overall: To characterize T cells specific for the mycobacterial lipid antigen glucose monomycolate (GMM), the study used CD1B tetramers together with high-throughput TCR immunosequencing. In a South African clinical cohort, IGRA-negative adolescents, IGRA-positive adolescents with latent tuberculosis and adults with active tuberculosis were compared, with under 13 people in each group. PBMC from active tuberculosis patients were archived either before standard anti-tuberculosis treatment began or within 7 days of its start.

Taken with the paper, the label for time point translates to: new active TB diagnosis, blood taken before or within 7 days of starting treatment. The active tuberculosis patients were newly diagnosed, HIV-seronegative South African adults aged 18 years or older. Confirmation of active tuberculosis was based on positive sputum smear microscopy and/or a positive M. tuberculosis culture. Unsorted cryopreserved PBMC were immunosequenced, covering on average approximately 100,000 T cells per clinical donor. What the research found in general, with its limitations: An accuracy of just under 90% (AUROC around 0.91) was reached by a classifier using the diverse GMM-specific repertoire, compared with under 75% accuracy when GEM motif frequencies were used. The smaller NN-distances were partly driven by shorter CDR3-alpha lengths in active tuberculosis patients, and the difference for TCR-beta did not reach statistical significance. Clinical samples were selected based on which cryopreserved specimens were available, and the active tuberculosis cases were adults whereas the controls were adolescents. Compared with IGRA-negative controls, TCR-alpha repertoires from active tuberculosis had smaller mean NN-distances to GMM-specific TCRs, which suggests clonal expansion of these TCRs.

Counted from cysteine to phenylalanine, this CDR3 has 13 amino acids. Just the 39-base CDR3 DNA is kept, in frame starting at base 1. The germline V gene encodes CDR1 MNHEY and CDR2 SVGAGI. At the junction V is shortened by 5 bases and J by 3 bases, with 10 bases in between. In the case of this clone: The target of this receptor is not known. Qualities for individual bases were not recorded, and no much larger clone is one base off.

The immunoSEQ multiplex PCR assay was used to generate TCR libraries, with TCR-beta and/or TCR-alpha/delta assays applied to each sample. The amplified TCR libraries were sequenced using the Illumina high-throughput platform. In the source study's methods: Clustering and dimensionality reduction relied on pairwise TCRdist distances among GMM-specific receptors from T cells that were either sorted ex vivo or expanded in vitro. The score assigned to each clinical repertoire was mean NN-distance, meaning the average TCRdist to the nearest 10% of tetramer-positive reference sequences. GEM TCR motif frequency was computed as the fraction of unique TCRs matching known GEM sequences by V/J usage and CDR3 length. Linear discriminant analysis with leave-one-out cross-validation, implemented in scikit-learn, was used to classify active tuberculosis. Not all clones reach the TCRdb copy of this immuneACCESS table, which keeps in-frame sequences only. Checked studies attribute under half of the gap to unresolved V genes and leave the rest unexplained. V and J calls and clone size come straight from that table; D and trimming were deduced from the DNA. The sample data list 30,000 to 35,000 clones, and approximately 93% of these were observed just once. The ten top clones hold roughly an eighth of the sample.

The material sequenced was PBMCs, taken at tuberculosis diagnosis. This receptor was taken from an adult with tuberculosis. Rearrangement joined TRBV6-5 to TRBJ2-5; TRBD2 is a possible D gene, resting on 5 matching bases. The CDR3: CASSPLEEETQYF. The bases read TGTGCCAGCAGTCCTCTGGAGGAAGAGACCCAGTACTTC.